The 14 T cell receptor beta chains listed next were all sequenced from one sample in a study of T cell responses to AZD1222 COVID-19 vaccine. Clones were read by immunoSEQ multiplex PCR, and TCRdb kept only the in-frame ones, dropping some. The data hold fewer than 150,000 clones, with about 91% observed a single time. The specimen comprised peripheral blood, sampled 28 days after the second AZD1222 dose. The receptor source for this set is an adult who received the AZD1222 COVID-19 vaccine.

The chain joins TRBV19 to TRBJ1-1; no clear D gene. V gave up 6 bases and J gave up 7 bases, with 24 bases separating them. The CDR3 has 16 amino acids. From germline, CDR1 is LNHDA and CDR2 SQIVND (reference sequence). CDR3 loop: CASSLSLGKTQNEAFF. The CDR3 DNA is TGTGCCAGTAGCCTTTCTTTGGGAAAAACACAAAATGAAGCTTTCTTT.

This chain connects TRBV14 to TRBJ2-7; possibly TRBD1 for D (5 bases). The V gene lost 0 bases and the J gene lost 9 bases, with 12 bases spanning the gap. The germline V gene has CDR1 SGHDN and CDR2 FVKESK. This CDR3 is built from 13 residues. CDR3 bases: TGTGCCAGCAGCCAAGATCGGCAGGGAAGGCAGTACGTC. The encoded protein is CASSQDRQGRQYV.

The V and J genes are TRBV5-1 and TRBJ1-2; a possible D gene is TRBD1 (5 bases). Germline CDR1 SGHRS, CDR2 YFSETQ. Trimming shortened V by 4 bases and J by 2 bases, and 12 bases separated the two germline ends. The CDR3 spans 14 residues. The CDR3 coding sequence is TGCGCCAGCAGCACCCAGGGTGCGAACTATGGCTACACCTTC. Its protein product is CASSTQGANYGYTF.

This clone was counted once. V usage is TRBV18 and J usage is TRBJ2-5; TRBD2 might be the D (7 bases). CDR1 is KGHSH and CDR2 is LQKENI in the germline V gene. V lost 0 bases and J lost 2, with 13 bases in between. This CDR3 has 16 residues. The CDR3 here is CASSPPGGTIQETQYF. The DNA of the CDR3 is TGTGCCAGCTCACCACCAGGGGGGACTATACAAGAGACCCAGTACTTC.

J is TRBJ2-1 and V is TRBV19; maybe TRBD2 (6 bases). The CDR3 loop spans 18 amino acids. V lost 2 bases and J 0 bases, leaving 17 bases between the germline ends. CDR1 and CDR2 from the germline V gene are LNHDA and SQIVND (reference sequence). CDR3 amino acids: CASSIRGLSGRSYNEQFF. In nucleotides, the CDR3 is TGTGCCAGTAGTATACGGGGACTTAGCGGACGCTCCTACAATGAGCAGTTCTTC.

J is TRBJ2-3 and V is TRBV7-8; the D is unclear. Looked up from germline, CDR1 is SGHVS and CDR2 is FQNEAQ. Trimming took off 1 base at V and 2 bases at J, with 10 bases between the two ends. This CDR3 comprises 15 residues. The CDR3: CASSLETYFTDTQYF. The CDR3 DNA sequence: TGTGCCAGCAGCTTAGAGACCTACTTCACAGATACGCAGTATTTT.

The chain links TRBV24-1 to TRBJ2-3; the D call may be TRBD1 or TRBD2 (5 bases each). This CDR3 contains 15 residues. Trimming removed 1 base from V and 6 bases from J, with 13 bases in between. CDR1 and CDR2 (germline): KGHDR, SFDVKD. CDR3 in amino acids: CATSDFSRGRDTQYF. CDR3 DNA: TGTGCCACCAGTGATTTTTCTCGGGGACGCGATACGCAGTATTTT.

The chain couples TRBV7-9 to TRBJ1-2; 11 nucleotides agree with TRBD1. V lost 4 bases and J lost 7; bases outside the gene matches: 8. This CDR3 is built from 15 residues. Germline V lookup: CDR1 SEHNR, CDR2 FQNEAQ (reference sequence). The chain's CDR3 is CASSSRLGTGGGYTF. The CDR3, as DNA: TGTGCCAGCAGCTCCCGACTCGGGACAGGGGGTGGCTACACCTTC.

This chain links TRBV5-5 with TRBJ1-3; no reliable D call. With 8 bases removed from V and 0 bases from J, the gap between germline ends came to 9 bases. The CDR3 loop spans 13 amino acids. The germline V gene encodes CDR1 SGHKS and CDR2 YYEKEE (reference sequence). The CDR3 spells CASEGDSGNTIYF. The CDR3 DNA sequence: TGTGCCAGTGAAGGTGACTCTGGAAACACCATATATTTT.

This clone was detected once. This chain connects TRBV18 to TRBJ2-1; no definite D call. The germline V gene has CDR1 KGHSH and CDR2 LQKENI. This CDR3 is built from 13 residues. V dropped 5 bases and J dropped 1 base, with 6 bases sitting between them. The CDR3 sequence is CASSNASYNEQFF. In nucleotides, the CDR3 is TGTGCCAGCTCAAACGCGTCCTACAATGAGCAGTTCTTC.

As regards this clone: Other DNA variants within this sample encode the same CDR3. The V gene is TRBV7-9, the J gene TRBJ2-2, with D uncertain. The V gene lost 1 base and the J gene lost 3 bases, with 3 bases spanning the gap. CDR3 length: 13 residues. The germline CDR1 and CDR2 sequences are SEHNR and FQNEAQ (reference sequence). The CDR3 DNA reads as TGTGCCAGCAGCTTAGGGCACACCGGGGAGCTGTTTTTT. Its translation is CASSLGHTGELFF.

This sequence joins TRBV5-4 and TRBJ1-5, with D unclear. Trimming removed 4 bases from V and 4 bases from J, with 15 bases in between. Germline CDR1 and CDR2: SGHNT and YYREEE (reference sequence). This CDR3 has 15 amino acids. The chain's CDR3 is CASSTGGRPNQPQHF. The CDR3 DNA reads TGTGCCAGCAGCACTGGAGGCAGGCCAAATCAGCCCCAGCATTTT.

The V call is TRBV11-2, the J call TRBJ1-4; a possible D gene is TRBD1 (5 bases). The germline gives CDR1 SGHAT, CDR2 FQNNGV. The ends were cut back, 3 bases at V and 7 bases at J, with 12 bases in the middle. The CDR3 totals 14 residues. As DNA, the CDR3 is TGTGCCAGCAGCTTGACAGACCAAGGTGAAAAACTGTTTTTT. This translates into CASSLTDQGEKLFF.

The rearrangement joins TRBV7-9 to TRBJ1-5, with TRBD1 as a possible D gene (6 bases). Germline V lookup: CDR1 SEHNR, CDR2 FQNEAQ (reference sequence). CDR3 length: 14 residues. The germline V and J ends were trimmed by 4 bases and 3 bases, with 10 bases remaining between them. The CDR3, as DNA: TGTGCCAGCAGCTCAGGACAGTTCAATCAGCCCCAGCATTTT. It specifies CASSSGQFNQPQHF.